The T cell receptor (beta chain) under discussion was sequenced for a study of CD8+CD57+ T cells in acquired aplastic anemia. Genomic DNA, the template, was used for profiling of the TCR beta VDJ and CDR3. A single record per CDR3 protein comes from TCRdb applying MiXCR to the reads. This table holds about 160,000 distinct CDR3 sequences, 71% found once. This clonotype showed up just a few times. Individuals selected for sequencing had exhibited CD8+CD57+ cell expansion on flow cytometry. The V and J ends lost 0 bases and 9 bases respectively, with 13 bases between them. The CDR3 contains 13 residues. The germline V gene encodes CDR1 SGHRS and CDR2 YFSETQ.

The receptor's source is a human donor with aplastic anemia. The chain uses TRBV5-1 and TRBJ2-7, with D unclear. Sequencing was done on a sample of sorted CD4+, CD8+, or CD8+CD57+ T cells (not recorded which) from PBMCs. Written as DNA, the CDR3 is TGCGCCAGCAGCTTGGCGGACGGTTTCTGGCAGTACTTC. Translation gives CASSLADGFWQYF.